Each of the 23 T cell receptor beta chains below was sequenced from the same sample in a study of regulatory T cells in long-lasting Graves disease. Researchers made TCR beta libraries by using iRepertoire HTBI primers and running Arm-PCR on CDR3 regions. TCRdb fed the multiplex PCR reads into MiXCR, producing one record per CDR3 protein. Among 360,000 or so distinct CDR3 sequences listed, about 17% were seen once. Described time point: newly diagnosed GD, antithyroid drugs for less than 3 months. PBMC-extracted RNA yielded the TCR library. These sequences were also reported in another study, on T cells in Graves' hyperthyroidism and ophthalmopathy.

Source: peripheral blood mononuclear cells (PBMCs), taken at new diagnosis, from a patient treated with antithyroid drugs. The receptors derive from a woman aged 18-29 years with Graves disease.

This clonotype has ten or more counts. This chain links TRBV12-3 or TRBV12-4 with TRBJ2-5; 14 positions agree with TRBD2. V trimming: 6 bases; J trimming: 4 bases; junction bases outside the gene matches: 7. The CDR3 consists of 16 residues. CDR3 loop: CASSLGTSGGGETQYF. CDR3 coding DNA: TGTGCCAGCAGCCTAGGGACTAGCGGGGGAGGAGAGACCCAGTACTTC.

The V call is TRBV7-3, the J call TRBJ1-2; 10 bases match TRBD1. This CDR3 is 16 amino acids long. The germline gives CDR1 SGHTA, CDR2 FQGTGA. V lost 5 bases and J lost 2; bases outside the gene matches: 8. The CDR3 protein is CASSPEGTGENYGYTF. CDR3 DNA: TGTGCCAGCAGCCCCGAAGGGACAGGGGAAAACTATGGCTACACCTTC.

In its sample, this clonotype was seen many times. The rearrangement links TRBV30 to TRBJ2-1; tentative D call: TRBD1 (5 bases). The CDR3 length is 12 residues. In germline, CDR1 is GTSNPN, CDR2 SVGIG (reference sequence). V dropped 1 base and J dropped 4 bases, with 5 bases sitting between them. CDR3 nucleotide sequence: TGTGCCTGGAGTGAGGGGTACAATGAGCAGTTCTTC. Its translation is CAWSEGYNEQFF.

This clonotype was seen repeatedly, ten times or more. The V call is TRBV24-1, the J call TRBJ1-2; 9 bases agree with TRBD1. Trimming cost V 4 bases and J 8 bases; bases outside gene matches: 4. CDR1 is KGHDR and CDR2 is SFDVKD in the germline V gene. This CDR3 contains 13 residues. DNA for the CDR3: TGTGCCACCAGTGAGACAGGGGGGAGAGGCTACACCTTC. It is translated as CATSETGGRGYTF.

As concerns this clonotype: This likely stems from a read error, as it lies one base from a far larger clone. The V gene is TRBV18, the J gene TRBJ2-1; D is unresolved. V lost 3 bases, J lost 10 bases, and 16 bases lay in between. Germline V gives CDR1 KGHSH, CDR2 LQKENI. This CDR3 has 14 amino acids. CDR3 sequence reads: CASSPLTENYEQFF. CDR3 in DNA: TGTGCCAGCTCACCGCTAACTGAGAACTACGAGCAGTTCTTC.

The CDR3 nucleotides are TGTGCCAGCAGCCCCACCGGTTTCAATCAGCCCCAGCATTTT. As protein: CASSPTGFNQPQHF. The rearrangement joins TRBV7-8 to TRBJ1-5; D remains unclear. The CDR3 runs to 14 residues. CDR1 SGHVS and CDR2 FQNEAQ come from the germline V gene. Trimming removed 5 bases from V and 3 bases from J, with 11 bases in between.

The CDR3 reads CASTPDKQYGYTF. CDR3 bases: TGTGCCAGCACTCCGGACAAGCAATATGGCTACACCTTC. The chain links TRBV6-2 or TRBV6-3 to TRBJ1-2; TRBD1 might be the D (5 bases). V was trimmed by 7 bases and J by 5 bases, leaving 14 bases between them. Germline values: CDR1 MNHEY, CDR2 SVGEGT. CDR3 length: 13 residues.

This clonotype was counted at least ten times. The rearrangement links TRBV12-3 or TRBV12-4 to TRBJ2-1; 12 bases match TRBD2. This CDR3 has 15 residues. V lost 3 bases to trimming and J lost 7 bases; unmatched junction nucleotides: 4. CDR3 sequence: CASSLLAGGGNEQFF. The CDR3 coding sequence is TGTGCCAGCAGTTTGCTAGCGGGGGGGGGAAATGAGCAGTTCTTC.

Ten or more counts support this clonotype. The chain uses TRBV29-1 and TRBJ1-1; tentatively, D is TRBD1 (5 bases). This CDR3 is 14 amino acids long. Between the trimmed V and J ends, which lost 6 bases and 3 bases, there was a span of 17 bases. From germline, CDR1 is SQVTM and CDR2 ANQGSEA. CDR3 DNA: TGCAGCGTGAACATCCAGGGTGGGGACACTGAAGCTTTCTTT. Protein: CSVNIQGGDTEAFF. Combining the CDR3 with reference TRBV29-1 and TRBJ1-1 gives the whole variable domain SAVISQKPSRDICQRGTSLTIQCQVDSQVTMMFWYRQQPGQSLTLIATANQGSEATYESGFVIDKFPISRPNLTFSTLTVSNMSPEDSSIYLCSVNIQGGDTEAFFGQGTRLTVV.

Ten or more counts support this clonotype. V usage is TRBV10-3 and J usage is TRBJ1-2; D not certain. Trimming pared 4 bases from V and 4 bases from J, leaving 13 bases between. Germline loops: CDR1 ENHRY, CDR2 SYGVKD. The CDR3 has 14 residues. CDR3 DNA sequence: TGTGCCATCAGTGGAGGGCAGCCGAGCTATGGCTACACCTTC. Encoded protein: CAISGGQPSYGYTF.

This clonotype came up many times. A much larger clone sits a single nucleotide away, making a read error possible. The genes are TRBV6-1 and TRBJ2-7, with 8 positions matching TRBD1. Trimming cost V 6 bases and J 2 bases; bases outside gene matches: 6. CDR1 is MNHNS and CDR2 is SASEGT in the germline V gene. CDR3 length: 14 amino acids. CDR3 region: CASRPPGQAYEQYF. The CDR3 DNA sequence: TGTGCCAGCAGGCCCCCGGGACAGGCCTACGAGCAGTACTTC.

This chain joins TRBV4-2 and TRBJ1-1, with TRBD1 as a possible D gene (5 bases). This CDR3 is built from 15 residues. V shed 0 bases and J shed 2 bases, with 10 bases lying between them. Germline V CDR1 and CDR2: LGHNA, YNFKEQ. The CDR3 region is CASSQDWGRNTEAFF. The CDR3 region has the DNA TGTGCCAGCAGCCAAGATTGGGGCAGAAACACTGAAGCTTTCTTT.

Many counts were recorded for this clonotype. The V gene is TRBV29-1, the J gene TRBJ1-1; 7 bases map to TRBD1. After removal of 6 bases from V and 3 bases from J, the junction contained 4 bases not matched to a gene. This CDR3 is 12 amino acids long. The V gene's germline CDR1 is SQVTM and CDR2 ANQGSEA. The CDR3 DNA reads as TGCAGCGTAAAAACAGGGGACACTGAAGCTTTCTTT. This encodes CSVKTGDTEAFF. Full variable domain (outside the CDR3, taken from reference TRBV29-1 and TRBJ1-1): SAVISQKPSRDICQRGTSLTIQCQVDSQVTMMFWYRQQPGQSLTLIATANQGSEATYESGFVIDKFPISRPNLTFSTLTVSNMSPEDSSIYLCSVKTGDTEAFFGQGTRLTVV.

This clonotype was detected only a few times. The rearrangement uses TRBV20-1 and TRBJ1-2, with D perhaps TRBD1 (6 bases). Germline lookup yields CDR1 DFQATT and CDR2 SNEGSKA (reference sequence). Trimming removed 2 bases at V and 4 bases at J, with 26 bases between. The CDR3 contains 18 residues. The CDR3, as DNA: TGCAGTGCTAGAATCTCTATATTCGCCCGGGGGCCTGGCTATGGCTACACCTTC. It yields the protein CSARISIFARGPGYGYTF.

This clonotype was detected a few times. This sequence joins TRBV20-1 and TRBJ1-1, with a possible D match to TRBD1 (5 bases). CDR1 and CDR2 (germline): DFQATT, SNEGSKA (reference sequence). Between the trimmed V and J ends, which lost 5 bases and 3 bases, there was a span of 16 bases. This CDR3 spans 14 amino acids. Written as DNA, the CDR3 is TGCAGTGCTCGGGGCCTGGCCTGGGACACTGAAGCTTTCTTT. This sequence encodes CSARGLAWDTEAFF.

This clonotype has at least ten counts. This chain uses TRBV3-1 with TRBJ2-5; D is possibly TRBD1 (6 bases). The V gene lost 2 bases and the J gene lost 0 bases, with 10 bases spanning the gap. The CDR3 spans 15 residues. CDR1 is LGHDT and CDR2 is YNNKEL in the germline V gene (reference sequence). The chain's CDR3 is CASSQTGSHQETQYF. The CDR3 bases are TGTGCCAGCAGCCAAACAGGGAGCCACCAAGAGACCCAGTACTTC.

This clonotype has at least ten counts. J is TRBJ1-4 and V is TRBV13; D may be TRBD1 (5 bases). This CDR3 comprises 15 residues. Between the trimmed V and J ends, which lost 4 bases and 10 bases, there was a span of 19 bases. The germline CDR1 and CDR2 sequences are PRHDT and FYEKMQ (reference sequence). CDR3 residues: CASSSRPLGGGKLFF. The DNA for the CDR3 is TGTGCCAGCAGCTCGAGACCCCTGGGGGGGGGAAAACTGTTTTTT.

In this sample, this clonotype turned up a few times. The chain is built from TRBV6-5 and TRBJ1-5, with D maybe TRBD1 (5 bases). V was shortened by 2 bases and J by 2 bases, with 16 bases between the two germline ends. Germline V lookup: CDR1 MNHEY, CDR2 SVGAGI. This CDR3 region has 17 residues. CDR3 nucleotide sequence: TGTGCCAGCAGTTACGAGGCAGGGAATGGCGGCAATCAGCCCCAGCATTTT. Encoded protein: CASSYEAGNGGNQPQHF.

This clonotype appeared many times. This chain joins TRBV11-2 and TRBJ2-1, with 15 bases matching TRBD2. With V trimmed by 5 bases and J by 4 bases, 6 bases remained unmatched. CDR3 length: 17 residues. Germline values: CDR1 SGHAT, CDR2 FQNNGV. Here the CDR3 reads CASSRTSGGAVYNEQFF. Written as DNA, the CDR3 is TGTGCCAGCAGCCGGACTAGCGGGGGGGCCGTATACAATGAGCAGTTCTTC.

In this sample, this clonotype turned up many times. J is TRBJ1-6 and V is TRBV7-3; 8 bases fit TRBD1. Germline V lookup: CDR1 SGHTA, CDR2 FQGTGA. CDR3 length: 17 residues. J gave up 7 bases and V 5 bases, and 13 bases lay outside the gene matches. CDR3 in DNA: TGTGCCAGCAGCCCCCGGGACAGGAAGGCCTCAAATTCACCCCTCCACTTT. Translation gives CASSPRDRKASNSPLHF.

About this clonotype: This may come from a read error, since a much larger clone is one base off. The chain recombines TRBV5-1 with TRBJ1-2; perhaps TRBD1 as D (5 bases). The CDR3 is 12 residues long. Germline CDR1 reads SGHRS; CDR2 reads YFSETQ. The CDR3 loop reads CASSPDNYGCTF. In DNA form, the CDR3 reads TGCGCCAGCAGCCCGGACAACTATGGCTGCACCTTC.

The V gene is TRBV6-2 or TRBV6-3, the J gene TRBJ2-5; D gene uncertain. The germline gives CDR1 MNHEY, CDR2 SVGEGT. This CDR3 comprises 13 residues. The V and J ends lost 8 bases and 2 bases respectively, with 12 bases between them. CDR3 DNA: TGTGCCAGCGACCCGGGCTTACAAGAGACCCAGTACTTC. As protein: CASDPGLQETQYF.

The genes are TRBV4-1 and TRBJ2-1; 9 nucleotides line up with TRBD2. CDR3 length equals 16 residues. Germline V gives CDR1 MGHRA, CDR2 YSYEKL. The V segment lost 5 bases and the J segment 5 bases; nucleotides outside the gene matches: 10. CDR3 amino acids: CASSLQPGLADNEQFF. Written as DNA, the CDR3 is TGCGCCAGCAGCTTACAACCGGGACTAGCCGACAATGAGCAGTTCTTC.